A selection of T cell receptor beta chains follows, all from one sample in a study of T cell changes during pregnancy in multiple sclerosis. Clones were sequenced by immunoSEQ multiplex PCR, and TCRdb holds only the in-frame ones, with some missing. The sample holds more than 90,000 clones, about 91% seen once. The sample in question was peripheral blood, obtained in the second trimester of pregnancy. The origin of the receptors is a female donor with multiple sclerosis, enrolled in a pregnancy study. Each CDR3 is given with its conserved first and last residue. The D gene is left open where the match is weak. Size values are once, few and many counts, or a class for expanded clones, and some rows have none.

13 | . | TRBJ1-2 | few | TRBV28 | CASSPDRLYGYTF | TGTGCCAGCAGCCCCGACAGACTGTATGGCTACACCTTC
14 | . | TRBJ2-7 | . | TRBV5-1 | CASGAGRGAYEQYF | TGCGCCAGCGGGGCAGGTAGGGGTGCCTACGAGCAGTACTTC
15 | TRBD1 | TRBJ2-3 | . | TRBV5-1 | CASSLLQGGTDTQYF | TGCGCCAGCAGCTTGTTACAGGGGGGCACAGATACGCAGTATTTT
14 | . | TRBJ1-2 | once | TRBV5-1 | CASSLAGGDYGYTF | TGCGCCAGCAGCTTGGCGGGTGGAGACTATGGTTACACCTTC
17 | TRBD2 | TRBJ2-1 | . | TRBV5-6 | CASSSRPGLEGPRWQFF | TGTGCCAGCAGCTCTAGGCCGGGACTAGAGGGCCCCAGATGGCAGTTCTTC
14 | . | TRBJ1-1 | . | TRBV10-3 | CAISERGGDTEAFF | TGTGCCATCAGTGAGCGAGGGGGGGACACTGAAGCTTTCTTT
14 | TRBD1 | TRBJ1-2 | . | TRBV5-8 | CASSRRGTARSYTF | TGTGCCAGCAGCCGACGCGGGACAGCCCGCAGCTACACCTTC
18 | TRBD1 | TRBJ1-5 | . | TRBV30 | CAWSRHRGTNLGNQPQHF | TGTGCCTGGTCCCGTCACAGGGGCACCAATTTGGGCAATCAGCCCCAGCATTTT
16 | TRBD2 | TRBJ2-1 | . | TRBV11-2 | CASSILSGRFYNEQFF | TGTGCCAGCAGCATACTTAGCGGGAGGTTCTACAATGAGCAGTTCTTC
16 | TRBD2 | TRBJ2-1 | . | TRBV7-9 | CASKKAGGFRGNEQFF | TGTGCCAGCAAAAAGGCGGGAGGATTCAGGGGTAATGAGCAGTTCTTC
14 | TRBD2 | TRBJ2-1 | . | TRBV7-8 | CASSSRILAGEQFF | TGTGCCAGCAGCTCTAGAATTTTAGCGGGGGAGCAGTTCTTC
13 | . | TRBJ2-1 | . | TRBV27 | CASSFGGYNEQFF | TGTGCCAGCAGTTTTGGCGGATACAATGAGCAGTTCTTC
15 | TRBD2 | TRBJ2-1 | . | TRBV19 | CASRFSGNSYNEQFF | TGTGCCAGTAGATTTAGCGGGAACTCCTACAATGAGCAGTTCTTC
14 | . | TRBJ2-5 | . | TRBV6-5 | CASSYSRGWETQYF | TGTGCCAGCAGTTACTCCCGGGGGTGGGAGACCCAGTACTTC
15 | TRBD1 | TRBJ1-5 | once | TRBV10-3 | CAISAHDRGNQPQHF | TGTGCCATCAGTGCCCACGACAGGGGGAATCAGCCCCAGCATTTT
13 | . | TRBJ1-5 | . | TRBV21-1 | CASSKERGGPQHF | TGTGCCAGCAGCAAAGAGCGAGGGGGGCCCCAGCATTTT
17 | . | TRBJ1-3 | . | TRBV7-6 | CASSAYVTGSTGNTIYF | TGTGCCAGCAGCGCCTACGTCACAGGGAGTACGGGAAACACCATATATTTT
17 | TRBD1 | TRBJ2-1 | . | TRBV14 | CASSHGLRGRGFNEQFF | TGTGCCAGCAGCCATGGGCTCAGGGGGCGTGGGTTCAATGAGCAGTTCTTC
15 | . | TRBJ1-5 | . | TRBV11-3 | CASRFGRASGQPQHF | TGTGCCAGCAGGTTCGGGAGGGCCTCCGGACAGCCCCAGCATTTT
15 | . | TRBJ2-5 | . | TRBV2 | CASRNRLVYEETQYF | TGTGCCAGCAGGAACCGGCTAGTATATGAAGAGACCCAGTACTTC
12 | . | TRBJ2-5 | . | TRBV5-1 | CASSLAGETQYF | TGCGCCAGCAGCTTGGCCGGGGAGACCCAGTACTTC
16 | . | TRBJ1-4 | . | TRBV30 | CAWSGPGSSLWEKLFF | TGTGCCTGGAGTGGGCCAGGCTCCTCCCTTTGGGAAAAACTGTTTTTT
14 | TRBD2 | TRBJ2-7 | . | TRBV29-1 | CSVRRGSGSYEQYF | TGCAGCGTCCGACGCGGGAGTGGCTCCTACGAGCAGTACTTC
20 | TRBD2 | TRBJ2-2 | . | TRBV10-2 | CASSDLPGLAGQKNTGELFF | TGCGCCAGCAGTGATCTACCGGGACTAGCGGGACAAAAGAACACCGGGGAGCTGTTTTTT
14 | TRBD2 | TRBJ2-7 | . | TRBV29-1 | CSVSSGSRTYEQYF | TGCAGCGTCTCTAGCGGGAGTAGGACCTACGAGCAGTACTTC
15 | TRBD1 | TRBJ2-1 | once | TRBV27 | CASTAPGQGYNEQFF | TGTGCCAGCACTGCCCCGGGACAGGGTTACAATGAGCAGTTCTTC
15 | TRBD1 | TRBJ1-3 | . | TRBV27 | CASSSDRGHRNTIYF | TGTGCCAGCAGTTCCGACAGGGGACACCGAAACACCATATATTTT
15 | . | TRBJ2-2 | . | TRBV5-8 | CATPPEGSNTGELFF | TGTGCCACCCCCCCCGAGGGTTCGAACACCGGGGAGCTGTTTTTT
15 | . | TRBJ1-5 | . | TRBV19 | CATRTAGHSNQPQHF | TGTGCCACCCGGACCGCAGGGCATAGCAATCAGCCCCAGCATTTT
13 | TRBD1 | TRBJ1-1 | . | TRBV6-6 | CASSQGGRGEAFF | TGTGCCAGCAGCCAAGGGGGCCGGGGTGAAGCTTTCTTT
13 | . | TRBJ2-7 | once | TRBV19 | CASSGLRTYEQYF | TGTGCCAGTAGTGGACTCAGGACCTACGAGCAGTACTTC
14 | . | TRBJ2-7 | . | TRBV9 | CASSVGISSHEQYF | TGTGCCAGCAGCGTAGGGATTAGCTCTCACGAGCAGTACTTC
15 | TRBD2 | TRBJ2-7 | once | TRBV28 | CASNSPSGRAGEQYF | TGTGCCAGCAACTCTCCTAGCGGGAGGGCGGGCGAGCAGTACTTC
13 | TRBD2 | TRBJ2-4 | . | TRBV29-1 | CSVLTSGENIQYF | TGCAGCGTCCTCACTAGCGGGGAAAACATTCAGTACTTC
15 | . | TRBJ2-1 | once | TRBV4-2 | CASSQVSSANNEQFF | TGTGCCAGCAGCCAAGTATCTAGCGCCAACAATGAGCAGTTCTTC
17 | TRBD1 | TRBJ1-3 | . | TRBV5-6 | CASRTRRQGISGNTIYF | TGTGCCAGCCGAACTCGAAGACAGGGGATCTCTGGAAACACCATATATTTT
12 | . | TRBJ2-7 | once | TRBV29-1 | CSVELRTYEQYF | TGCAGCGTTGAACTTAGAACCTACGAGCAGTACTTC
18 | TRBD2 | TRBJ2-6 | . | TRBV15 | CATSREELADSGANVLTF | TGTGCCACCAGCAGAGAAGAACTAGCGGACTCTGGGGCCAACGTCCTGACTTTC
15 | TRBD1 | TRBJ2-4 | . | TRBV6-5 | CASSYATGVKNIQYF | TGTGCCAGCAGTTACGCAACAGGGGTCAAAAACATTCAGTACTTC
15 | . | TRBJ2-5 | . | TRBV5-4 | CASSLGLGQRETQYF | TGTGCCAGCAGCTTGGGCCTGGGGCAAAGGGAGACCCAGTACTTC
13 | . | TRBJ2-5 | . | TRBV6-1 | CASSDLSPETQYF | TGTGCCAGCAGTGACCTCTCCCCCGAGACCCAGTACTTC
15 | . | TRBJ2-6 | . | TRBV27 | CASSDTVSGANVLTF | TGTGCCAGCAGTGATACAGTTTCTGGGGCCAACGTCCTGACTTTC
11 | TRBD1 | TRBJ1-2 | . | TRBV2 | CANRGSYGYTF | TGTGCCAACAGGGGGAGCTATGGCTACACCTTC